Listed below are T cell receptor beta chains from one sample, sequenced in a study of cytomegalovirus exposure and HLA in healthy donors. Clones were read by immunoSEQ multiplex PCR, and TCRdb kept only the in-frame ones, dropping some. Among about 98,000 clones, more than 60% were seen once, and the ten largest hold about 2.5%. The sequencing sample was made of PBMCs. The receptors here all came from a man in his forties or fifties in good health and CMV-seronegative. CDR3s include the opening cysteine and the closing phenylalanine or tryptophan. Each record gives: clone size, J gene, CDR3 length, D gene, V gene, CDR3 DNA, CDR3 protein. The D gene is left open where the match is weak. Not all rows give a size; the values are once, few, many and, for expanded clones, a class.

- TRBJ2-2 12 - TRBV7-9 TGTGCCAGCAGCATGGGGAGCGGGGAGCTGTTTTTT CASSMGSGELFF
- TRBJ2-1 17 - TRBV7-9 TGTGCCAGCAGTCCCTTTGTCTACGGGCCGAGGGAGGATGAGCAGTTCTTC CASSPFVYGPREDEQFF
few TRBJ2-3 15 TRBD1 TRBV5-4 TGTGCCAGCAGCCCCCCGGACAGGGGGACAGATACGCAGTATTTT CASSPPDRGTDTQYF
few TRBJ2-3 13 - TRBV29-1 TGCAGCGTTGTGGGGAGGAGCACAGATACGCAGTATTTT CSVVGRSTDTQYF
few TRBJ2-5 14 - TRBV6-1 TGTGCCAGCAGACCAGTAGCCCTCCAAGAGACCCAGTACTTC CASRPVALQETQYF
- TRBJ1-1 15 TRBD1 TRBV5-1 TGCGCCAGCAGCTTTGACATCCAGGGGGCCGGTGAAGCTTTCTTT CASSFDIQGAGEAFF
- TRBJ1-4 14 - TRBV28 TGTGCCAGCAGTCGACAGAGCACAAATGAAAAACTGTTTTTT CASSRQSTNEKLFF
- TRBJ2-7 14 - TRBV11-2 TGTGCCAGCAGCTTAGACCACAGGACCTACGAGCAGTACTTC CASSLDHRTYEQYF
- TRBJ2-3 14 - TRBV7-7 TGTGCTAGCAGCTTAGACACTAGCACACATACGCAGTATTTT CASSLDTSTHTQYF
few TRBJ2-1 12 - TRBV11-2 TGTGCCAGCAGCCTCCAGGGAAATGAGCAGTTCTTC CASSLQGNEQFF
- TRBJ1-2 15 TRBD1 TRBV5-6 TGTGCCAGCAGCCTCGGACAGGGGATGGCCTATGGCTACACCTTC CASSLGQGMAYGYTF
- TRBJ2-3 21 - TRBV21-1 TGTGCCAGCAGCAAAAAAGGAGGGGGACTACTAGCGGGAGGGAGGAGAGATACGCAGTATTTT CASSKKGGGLLAGGRRDTQYF
- TRBJ2-7 13 - TRBV7-8 TGTGCCTGCAGCCTCGGGACTTTTTACGAGCAGTACTTC CACSLGTFYEQYF
- TRBJ2-1 16 TRBD2 TRBV9 TGTGCCAGCAGCGGGAGACTAGCGGGAGGGCTTAATGAGCAGTTCTTC CASSGRLAGGLNEQFF
- TRBJ2-1 16 TRBD1 TRBV18 TGTGCCAGCTCACCATTCGGCCAGGGGGCAAGGAATGAGCAGTTCTTC CASSPFGQGARNEQFF
- TRBJ2-5 14 - TRBV5-6 TGTGCCAGCAGCTTGGCAGGGTCCCAAGAGGCCCAGTACTTC CASSLAGSQEAQYF
- TRBJ2-3 15 - TRBV19 TGTGCCAGTAGTATAGGAGCCCGGGACACAGATACGCAGTATTTT CASSIGARDTDTQYF
- TRBJ1-6 18 TRBD1 TRBV28 TGTGCCAGCAGTTTAGGGGTGACAGGGAGCTCCTATAATTCACCCCTCCACTTT CASSLGVTGSSYNSPLHF
- TRBJ2-7 14 - TRBV6-6 TGTGCCAGCATCGACGGTTCAGGGACCTACGAGCAGTACTTC CASIDGSGTYEQYF